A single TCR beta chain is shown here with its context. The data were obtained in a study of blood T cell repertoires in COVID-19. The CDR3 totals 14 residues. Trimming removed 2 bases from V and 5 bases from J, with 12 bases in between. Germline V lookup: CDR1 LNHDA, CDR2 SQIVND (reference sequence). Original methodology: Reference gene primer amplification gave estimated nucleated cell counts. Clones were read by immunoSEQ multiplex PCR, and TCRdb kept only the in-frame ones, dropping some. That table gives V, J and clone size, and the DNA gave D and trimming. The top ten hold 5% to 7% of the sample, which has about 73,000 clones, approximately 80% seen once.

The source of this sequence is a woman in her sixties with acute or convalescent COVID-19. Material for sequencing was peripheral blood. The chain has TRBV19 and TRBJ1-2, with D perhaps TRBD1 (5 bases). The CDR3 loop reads CASSIKGRVYGYTF. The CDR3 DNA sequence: TGTGCCAGTAGTATAAAGGGGCGCGTGTATGGCTACACCTTC.